This TCR beta chain was found in a study of blood T cells in healthy people across ages (dated by TCRdb to between 2015 and 2017). General notes on the study: In model experiments, template switching captured roughly one uniquely barcoded TCR beta cDNA molecule for every two T cells. Using deep sequencing normalized with unique cDNA molecular identifiers, the study measured how TCR beta repertoire diversity changes with age. The donors were divided into four age groups: young (average approximately 15 years), middle-aged (over 35), aged (62) and long-lived (roughly 82). To avoid experimental bias, donors of different ages were spread randomly across the sequencing lanes. Using the same blood draw, the study looked at two additional independent replicas of 1 million unique cDNA reads for two donors, one aged 18 to 29 and the other aged 80 or older.

Library construction relied on 5' RACE. The listed sequencing device is Illumina HiSeq 2500. The second PCR ran for about 6 to 11 cycles and used a J-beta primer mix along with a sample-barcoded 5' primer. A template-switch 5' adaptor carrying 12 random nucleotides introduced a unique molecular identifier onto each TCR beta cDNA molecule. Each sample yielded at least 2.5 million CDR3-containing paired-end reads. First-strand cDNA synthesis was performed from all RNA using the Mint cDNA synthesis kit, with priming by a TRBC-specific oligonucleotide. Following uracil-DNA glycosylase treatment, a first 18-cycle PCR with universal primers M1SS and BC2_uni_R was performed on all cDNA. Per the source publication's procedure: Normalization of each sample was performed by random selection of 1 million high-quality reads, each carrying a distinct molecular identifier. Instead of being binned into consensus sequences, reads with shared molecular identifiers were discarded. MiTCR, run with a Q25 quality threshold and the strictest error-elimination algorithm, handled CDR3 identification, clonotype clustering and error correction. A nonparametric unseen species model with Euler transformation was used to estimate a lower bound on total TCR beta diversity. TCRdb handled the public reads itself, with Q25 trimming in fastp and clone calling in MiXCR, and kept productive beta chains. Each CDR3 protein appears once, grouped with its most common genes and DNA. The authors' filters were not applied to this entry. This sample is represented by about 1.1 million distinct CDR3 sequences; 35% to 45% of them were singletons. The ten largest account for about an eighth of the sample.

Broader findings and caveats from the paper: Compared with the aged group, the long-lived group had more naive CD4+ T cells, fewer expanded clones and increased TCR diversity, a pattern suggesting age selection. A strong correlation was found between observed TCR beta diversity and the percentage of naive T cells measured by flow cytometry. Estimates of total diversity based on one million sequenced T cells were regarded as lower bounds and as underestimates. Since profiling was done on bulk unsorted PBMCs, naive and antigen-experienced compartments could not be conclusively compared. As age increased, observed TCR beta diversity per million T cells dropped in a roughly linear way, and a significant reduction was already evident by age about 40. Because donor CMV infection status was unknown, age-related changes in expanded clonotypes were potentially confounded.

Donors were a few dozen systemically healthy Caucasian individuals from Russia aged about 6 to 100 years. Ten milliliters of peripheral blood were collected from each donor into EDTA-treated Vacutainer tubes. Ficoll-Paque density-gradient centrifugation was used to isolate PBMCs, with at least 7 million obtained per sample. Total RNA, at least 5.5 micrograms per sample, was extracted from PBMCs with Trizol reagent. For every donor, flow cytometry on a PBMC aliquot measured the percentage of naive CD45RAhigh/CD27high T cells. Via the germline V gene, CDR1 is SGHTA and CDR2 FQGNSA. The CDR3, from cysteine to phenylalanine, totals 14 residues. Only the CDR3 part of the read is kept: 42 bases, read in frame from the first base. Deletion took 5 bases off V and 5 bases off J, with a span of 14 bases between the germline ends. A note on this clonotype: Its recognized antigen is unknown. Base qualities are not recorded, but no much larger clone differs from it by a single base.

The chain links TRBV7-2 with TRBJ2-3; TRBD2 is a weak D gene call, 6 bases matching. Sequencing input: blood. The sequence came from a man between 18 and 35 years old in good health. The nucleotides read TGTGCCAGCAGCCCCGCACGGGGGATAGATACGCAGTATTTT. Its product reads: CASSPARGIDTQYF.